A single sample is the source of the 31 T cell receptor beta chains below, sequenced in a study of radiotherapy plus CTLA-4 blockade in lung cancer. Sequencing used immunoSEQ multiplex PCR; TCRdb keeps in-frame clones, though not all of them. Here the sample spans 40,000 to 45,000 clones, about 70% being singletons. This specimen consisted of peripheral blood, obtained from a patient treated with radiotherapy plus ipilimumab. The receptor set was obtained from a human donor with non-small cell lung cancer who had a partial response to radiotherapy plus ipilimumab.

The CDR3, as DNA: TGTGCCACCAGCAGAGATCTTGGACTAGCGCGAGGTACGCAGTATTTT. The encoded protein is CATSRDLGLARGTQYF. V is TRBV15 and J is TRBJ2-3, with 9 bases identical to TRBD2. Germline V CDR1 and CDR2: LNHNV, YYDKDF (reference sequence). This CDR3 is built from 16 residues. The V and J ends lost 0 bases and 8 bases, in that order; junction bases with no gene match: 9.

The genes are TRBV6-1 and TRBJ1-5; D may be TRBD1 (5 bases). Trimming pared 0 bases from V and 3 bases from J, leaving 12 bases between. Germline V lookup: CDR1 MNHNS, CDR2 SASEGT. The CDR3 covers 16 residues. The CDR3 DNA follows: TGTGCCAGCAGTGAAGCGGGGGGGAGCCCCAATCAGCCCCAGCATTTT. This codes for CASSEAGGSPNQPQHF.

The chain's CDR3 is CASSQASRVAMDTEAFF. The DNA for the CDR3 is TGCGCCAGCAGCCAAGCTTCCAGGGTTGCCATGGACACTGAAGCTTTCTTT. The chain carries TRBV4-3 and TRBJ1-1; tentatively, D is TRBD1 (5 bases). CDR1 and CDR2 (germline): LGHNA, YSLEER. CDR3 length equals 17 residues. Trimming took 1 base from V and 3 from J, leaving 18 bases between them.

V gene TRBV4-1 combines with J gene TRBJ1-2; possibly TRBD1 for D (6 bases). This CDR3 spans 15 amino acids. Germline lookup yields CDR1 MGHRA and CDR2 YSYEKL. Trimming took off 0 bases at V and 0 bases at J, with 8 bases between the two ends. Here the CDR3 reads CASSQEQGTNYGYTF. DNA of the CDR3: TGCGCCAGCAGCCAAGAACAGGGAACTAACTATGGCTACACCTTC.

This chain connects TRBV4-1 to TRBJ2-4, with TRBD1 as a possible D gene (6 bases). The V gene's germline CDR1 is MGHRA and CDR2 YSYEKL. The CDR3 totals 15 residues. V lost 2 bases, J lost 1 base, and 9 bases lay in between. The CDR3 reads CASSQYREAKNIQYF. CDR3 sequence (DNA): TGCGCCAGCAGCCAATACAGGGAGGCCAAAAACATTCAGTACTTC.

This clone was seen just once. The rearrangement links TRBV6-5 to TRBJ1-2; 7 bases align to TRBD1. After removal of 2 bases from V and 8 bases from J, the junction contained 8 bases not matched to a gene. Germline V CDR1 and CDR2: MNHEY, SVGAGI. The CDR3 is 14 amino acids. CDR3 region: CASSYGGGAEGYTF. As DNA, the CDR3 is TGTGCCAGCAGTTACGGAGGGGGCGCGGAGGGCTACACCTTC.

This clone showed up just a few times. CDR3 protein: CASSLGVVRSGEKLFF. CDR3 in DNA: TGCGCCAGCAGCTTGGGGGTAGTGAGGTCCGGAGAAAAACTGTTTTTT. The chain joins TRBV5-1 to TRBJ1-4; D is unclear. The CDR3 spans 16 residues. Trimming pared 0 bases from V and 8 bases from J, leaving 17 bases between. Germline loops: CDR1 SGHRS, CDR2 YFSETQ.

This chain uses TRBV7-9 with TRBJ1-1; TRBD1 might be the D (5 bases). The germline gives CDR1 SEHNR, CDR2 FQNEAQ (reference sequence). The CDR3 runs 15 residues. V lost 5 bases and J lost 1, with 14 bases in between. In DNA, the CDR3 is TGTGCCAGCAGCCCTTCAGGGCAAGAGAACACTGAAGCTTTCTTT. Translation gives CASSPSGQENTEAFF.

V gene TRBV6-5 combines with J gene TRBJ2-7; a weak D match, TRBD2 (5 bases). The CDR3 is made up of 13 amino acids. V lost 6 bases and J 6 bases, leaving 15 bases between the germline ends. The germline CDR1 and CDR2 sequences are MNHEY and SVGAGI. CDR3 loop: CASRGWGAREQYF. For the CDR3, the DNA is TGTGCCAGCAGGGGGTGGGGAGCCCGCGAGCAGTACTTC.

The chain uses TRBV6-5 and TRBJ2-1, with 10 bases that match TRBD2. There are 16 residues in the CDR3. The junction had 6 bases not matched to a gene; V was cut back by 0 bases and J by 7 bases. Germline V CDR1 and CDR2: MNHEY, SVGAGI. CDR3 sequence reads: CASSYSSGGALNEQFF. The CDR3 DNA sequence: TGTGCCAGCAGTTACTCGAGCGGGGGGGCGCTGAATGAGCAGTTCTTC.

The chain couples TRBV4-2 to TRBJ1-3; no reliable D call. The CDR3 length is 14 residues. V lost 1 base, J lost 3 bases, and 7 bases lay in between. The germline gives CDR1 LGHNA, CDR2 YNFKEQ. The CDR3 DNA reads as TGTGCCAGCAGCCAAGGCATGAGTGGAAACACCATATATTTT. Amino acid sequence: CASSQGMSGNTIYF.

As DNA, the CDR3 is TGTGCCAGCAGTTACTCGACAGTCACCTACGAGCAGTACTTC. This gives the protein CASSYSTVTYEQYF. The chain carries TRBV6-6 and TRBJ2-7; tentatively, D is TRBD1 (5 bases). Trimming took 0 bases from V and 2 from J, leaving 8 bases between them. The CDR3 is 14 residues long. Germline CDR1 and CDR2: MNHNY and SVGAGI (reference sequence).

V gene TRBV5-1 combines with J gene TRBJ2-2; D ambiguous. The CDR3 totals 11 residues. Germline V CDR1 and CDR2: SGHRS, YFSETQ. V was trimmed by 7 bases and J by 5 bases, leaving 6 bases between them. The CDR3: CASSETGELFF. CDR3 coding DNA: TGCGCCAGCTCTGAGACCGGGGAGCTGTTTTTT.

The chain joins TRBV5-4 to TRBJ2-7, with 9 bases aligning to TRBD1. Trimming took 4 bases from V and 4 from J; bases not matched to a gene: 0. The CDR3 extends over 12 amino acids. Germline lookup yields CDR1 SGHNT and CDR2 YYREEE (reference sequence). CDR3 nucleotides: TGTGCCAGCAGCGGGACAGGGTACGAGCAGTACTTC. Its protein is CASSGTGYEQYF.

V usage is TRBV23-1 and J usage is TRBJ2-5; the D gene is possibly TRBD1 (6 bases). The DNA end is a closer match to TRBJ2-7, so the J assignment may be wrong. TRBV23-1 counts as an open reading frame of uncertain function. CDR3 length: 16 residues. Written as DNA, the CDR3 is TGCGCCAGCAGCCCCGATTTGGACAGAGGCTACTACGAGCAGTACTTC. This encodes CASSPDLDRGYYEQYF.

V gene TRBV19 combines with J gene TRBJ2-1, with 8 bases aligning to TRBD2. The CDR3 runs to 15 residues. Trimming cost V 11 bases and J 1 base; bases outside gene matches: 10. From germline, CDR1 is LNHDA and CDR2 SQIVND (reference sequence). This CDR3 is CASSEASGSYNEQFF. The CDR3 region has the DNA TGTGCCTCCTCAGAGGCTAGCGGGTCCTACAATGAGCAGTTCTTC.

V gene TRBV19 combines with J gene TRBJ2-7, with 14 bases lining up with TRBD2. Germline lookup yields CDR1 LNHDA and CDR2 SQIVND (reference sequence). The CDR3 loop spans 15 amino acids. J was trimmed by 2 bases and V by 8 bases; bases with no gene match: 5. In DNA form, the CDR3 reads TGTGCCAGTTCGGGACTAGCGGGAGTTACCTACGAGCAGTACTTC. This codes for CASSGLAGVTYEQYF.

This chain uses TRBV19 with TRBJ1-1; TRBD1 might be the D (5 bases). The CDR3 totals 15 residues. Trimming shortened V by 5 bases and J by 7 bases, and 20 bases separated the two germline ends. Per germline, CDR1 LNHDA and CDR2 SQIVND (reference sequence). CDR3 residues: CASSSGRTRRGEAFF. In DNA, the CDR3 is TGTGCCAGTAGTTCGGGCCGGACGCGGAGGGGTGAAGCTTTCTTT.

The V and J genes are TRBV7-9 and TRBJ2-1, with 8 bases that match TRBD2. Germline V gene data show CDR1 as SEHNR and CDR2 as FQNEAQ (reference sequence). The CDR3 is made up of 16 amino acids. The V segment lost 1 base and the J segment 6 bases; nucleotides outside the gene matches: 8. The CDR3 loop is CASSLDGAGAVNEQFF. The CDR3 bases are TGTGCCAGCAGCTTAGATGGAGCGGGAGCTGTCAATGAGCAGTTCTTC.

V and J are TRBV7-9 and TRBJ1-4; D might be TRBD1 (5 bases). The V end was cut by 1 base, the J end by 6 bases, with 12 bases between. This CDR3 region has 15 residues. The germline gives CDR1 SEHNR, CDR2 FQNEAQ (reference sequence). CDR3 residues: CASSLDRGSDEKLFF. The CDR3 nucleotides read TGTGCCAGCAGCTTAGACCGGGGGTCTGATGAAAAACTGTTTTTT. The full variable domain, with the rest looked up from reference TRBV7-9 and TRBJ1-4, is DTGVSQNPRHKITKRGQNVTFRCDPISEHNRLYWYRQTLGQGPEFLTYFQNEAQLEKSRLLSDRFSAERPKGSFSTLEIQRTEQGDSAMYLCASSLDRGSDEKLFFGSGTQLSVL.

The CDR3 region is CASGQGTQPQHF. The CDR3 coding sequence is TGTGCCAGCGGACAGGGGACTCAGCCCCAGCATTTT. The rearrangement joins TRBV6-6 to TRBJ1-5; TRBD1 agrees at 9 bases. The CDR3 contains 12 residues. The germline V gene has CDR1 MNHNY and CDR2 SVGAGI (reference sequence). V gave up 8 bases and J gave up 6 bases; unmatched junction bases: 2.

The chain is built from TRBV25-1 and TRBJ2-7; TRBD1 aligns across 10 bases. V gave up 5 bases and J gave up 6 bases; unmatched junction bases: 10. Germline V gives CDR1 MGHDK, CDR2 SYGVNS. The CDR3 extends over 15 amino acids. CDR3 DNA: TGTGCCAGCAGTCCCCGGGACAGGGGAAGGGTCGAGCAGTACTTC. Its translation: CASSPRDRGRVEQYF.

The chain has TRBV4-2 and TRBJ2-7, with 9 positions matching TRBD1. The CDR3 has 14 amino acids. The ends lost 4 bases at V and 3 bases at J; junction bases unmatched: 4. Looked up from germline, CDR1 is LGHNA and CDR2 is YNFKEQ. The CDR3 coding sequence is TGTGCCAGCAGCCCGGGACAGGGTTACTACGAGCAGTACTTC. Its translation is CASSPGQGYYEQYF.

This clone was seen a few times. The rearrangement uses TRBV27 and TRBJ1-3; D is ambiguous. V lost 8 bases to trimming and J lost 10 bases, with 12 bases between them. This CDR3 has 11 residues. Germline V gene lookup returns CDR1 MNHEY and CDR2 SMNVEV (reference sequence). CDR3 DNA: TGTGCCAGCGCAGCCGGGGATACCATATATTTT. Protein: CASAAGDTIYF.

The table lists this clone with a few counts. This chain joins TRBV19 and TRBJ2-4, with D possibly TRBD1 on 5 matching bases. Germline CDR1 reads LNHDA; CDR2 reads SQIVND (reference sequence). Trimming took off 5 bases at V and 13 bases at J, with 15 bases between the two ends. The CDR3 runs to 12 residues. The CDR3 region has the DNA TGTGCCAGTAGTCCAAGGGGTGGCTCCCAGTACTTC. It is translated as CASSPRGGSQYF.

The rearrangement joins TRBV5-1 to TRBJ2-5; TRBD2 agrees at 8 bases. The DNA matches TRBJ2-7 better at its end, which makes the J call doubtful. Germline V lookup: CDR1 SGHRS, CDR2 YFSETQ. The CDR3 is 15 amino acids. The CDR3: CASSLAGGYNYEQYF. The CDR3 nucleotides read TGCGCCAGCAGCTTGGCGGGGGGGTACAACTACGAGCAGTACTTC.

V usage is TRBV4-3 and J usage is TRBJ2-7, with a tentative D call TRBD1 (6 bases). The V end lost 6 bases, the J end lost 0 bases, and 15 bases lay between the germline ends. Germline V gene sequence: CDR1 LGHNA, CDR2 YSLEER. The CDR3 consists of 15 residues. The CDR3 bases are TGCGCCAGCAGTAAGGGTAGGGGGATCTCCTACGAGCAGTACTTC. Protein: CASSKGRGISYEQYF.

This clone has just a few counts. The genes are TRBV7-8 and TRBJ1-1; D call uncertain. This CDR3 comprises 13 residues. Per the germline V gene, CDR1 is SGHVS and CDR2 is FQNEAQ. The V end was cut by 5 bases, the J end by 1 base, with 8 bases between. DNA of the CDR3: TGTGCCAGCAGCATCTACAGGAACACTGAAGCTTTCTTT. It is translated as CASSIYRNTEAFF.

J is TRBJ1-2 and V is TRBV4-3; weak D call: TRBD1 (6 bases). CDR1 is LGHNA, CDR2 YSLEER, per germline. The CDR3 extends over 16 amino acids. V gave up 1 base and J gave up 4 bases, with 16 bases separating them. The CDR3 loop is CASSQASITTGYGYTF. The CDR3, as DNA: TGCGCCAGCAGCCAAGCCTCAATCACGACAGGCTATGGCTACACCTTC.

The J gene is TRBJ1-1, the V gene TRBV7-6, with a weak D call TRBD1 (5 bases). V was cut by 0 bases and J by 4 bases, with 9 bases left in between. The CDR3 runs 14 residues. Germline CDR1 SGHVS, CDR2 FNYEAQ. CDR3 coding DNA: TGTGCCAGCAGCTTAGCAGGGGCGAGCACTGAAGCTTTCTTT. As protein: CASSLAGASTEAFF.

The chain couples TRBV30 to TRBJ2-1, with TRBD1 identical over 7 bases. CDR1 is GTSNPN, CDR2 SVGIG, per germline (reference sequence). The CDR3 totals 14 residues. V shed 1 base and J 7 bases; nucleotides not matched to a gene: 7. In DNA form, the CDR3 reads TGTGCCTGGAGTGATACAGGGGCGGAGAATGAGCAGTTCTTC. It translates to CAWSDTGAENEQFF.